Below, 9 T cell receptor beta chains from the same sample are listed, as sequenced in a study of control samples from healthy donors and cancer patients. TCRdb's copy holds only in-frame clones and misses some; the assay was immunoSEQ multiplex PCR. The data show 100,000 or so clones, approximately 90% seen once. The sample taken for sequencing was blood. These receptor sequences come from a woman aged 30 to 39 in good health.

This sequence joins TRBV30 and TRBJ1-1; D is unresolved. The germline V gene encodes CDR1 GTSNPN and CDR2 SVGIG (reference sequence). The germline V and J ends were trimmed by 0 bases and 1 base, with 15 bases remaining between them. The CDR3 sequence is 16 residues long. CDR3 coding DNA: TGTGCCTGGAGTGTTCCGAACCAAAATCGGAACACTGAAGCTTTCTTT. It encodes CAWSVPNQNRNTEAFF.

This clone has only one observation. V is TRBV12-2 and J is TRBJ1-5. TRBV12-2 is a pseudogene. The CDR3 contains 15 residues. CDR3 sequence (DNA): TGTGCAAGTCGCTTAGGTATATACCCTAATCAGCCCCAGCATTTT. It encodes CASRLGIYPNQPQHF.

Only a few counts were recorded for this clone. The chain couples TRBV9 to TRBJ1-2, with D possibly TRBD1 on 5 matching bases. Trimming removed 6 bases at V and 4 bases at J, with 13 bases between. The CDR3 loop spans 13 amino acids. CDR1 is SGDLS, CDR2 YYNGEE, per germline. CDR3 protein: CASTQGAGYGYTF. The CDR3 coding sequence is TGTGCCAGCACCCAGGGCGCGGGCTATGGCTACACCTTC. The entire variable domain, with the rest obtained from reference TRBV9 and TRBJ1-2, is as follows: DSGVTQTPKHLITATGQRVTLRCSPRSGDLSVYWYQQSLDQGLQFLIQYYNGEERAKGNILERFSAQQFPDLHSELNLSSLELGDSALYFCASTQGAGYGYTFGSGTRLTVV.

A single count supports this clone. CDR3 bases: TGTGCCAGCTCCCCTGACAGGGACGAGCAGTACTTC. Protein product: CASSPDRDEQYF. The J gene is TRBJ2-7, the V gene TRBV18, with 7 bases lining up with TRBD1. This CDR3 contains 12 residues. Trimming removed 6 bases from V and 5 bases from J; junction bases left unmatched: 4. Germline loops: CDR1 KGHSH, CDR2 LQKENI.

This chain connects TRBV4-1 to TRBJ2-7, with D hard to call. The CDR3 has 13 residues. Deletions cut 3 bases from V and 3 bases from J, with 9 bases between. Germline V lookup: CDR1 MGHRA, CDR2 YSYEKL. The CDR3 is CASSQFQFYEQYF. DNA of the CDR3: TGCGCCAGCAGCCAGTTCCAGTTCTACGAGCAGTACTTC.

About this clone itself: The sample holds other DNA sequences that translate to the same CDR3. The J gene is TRBJ1-5, the V gene TRBV7-8; no clear D. CDR3 length equals 12 residues. CDR1 SGHVS and CDR2 FQNEAQ come from the germline V gene. V lost 1 base and J lost 4, with 2 bases in between. CDR3 DNA sequence: TGTGCCAGCAGCTTAGGGAATCAGCCCCAGCATTTT. Its translation is CASSLGNQPQHF.

V is TRBV5-4 and J is TRBJ2-7; D is undetermined. The CDR3 covers 15 residues. The ends were cut back, 4 bases at V and 0 bases at J, with 14 bases in the middle. Germline CDR1 is SGHNT and CDR2 is YYREEE (reference sequence). The DNA for the CDR3 is TGTGCCAGCAGCATTCAGAGGACGCACTCCTACGAGCAGTACTTC. Residues: CASSIQRTHSYEQYF. The full variable domain, rest sourced from reference TRBV5-4 and TRBJ2-7, is ETGVTQSPTHLIKTRGQQVTLRCSSQSGHNTVSWYQQALGQGPQFIFQYYREEENGRGNFPPRFSGLQFPNYSSELNVNALELDDSALYLCASSIQRTHSYEQYFGPGTRLTVT.

The rearrangement joins TRBV5-1 to TRBJ2-7; tentative D call: TRBD2 (5 bases). This CDR3 is built from 14 residues. With 0 bases removed from V and 5 bases from J, the gap between germline ends came to 12 bases. CDR1 SGHRS and CDR2 YFSETQ come from the germline V gene. The CDR3 reads CASSLARRGHEQYF. In DNA form, the CDR3 reads TGCGCCAGCAGCTTGGCACGACGGGGTCACGAGCAGTACTTC.

This chain uses TRBV12-5 with TRBJ2-2, with D perhaps TRBD1 (5 bases). CDR1 and CDR2 (germline): LGHNT, FRNRAP. Trimming took off 0 bases at V and 0 bases at J, with 17 bases between the two ends. This CDR3 comprises 19 residues. The CDR3 nucleotides are TGTGCTAGTGGTTTGGTATCCAGGGTGATGGATACGAACACCGGGGAGCTGTTTTTT. This sequence encodes CASGLVSRVMDTNTGELFF.